These T cell receptor beta chains were read from a single sample in a study of vaccination effects on CD4 cells after COVID-19. Their target antigens are unknown. Clones were read by immunoSEQ multiplex PCR, and TCRdb kept only the in-frame ones, dropping some. This table has around 81,000 clones, over 75% appearing once. The sample was CD4+ T cells from PBMCs cultured with HCoV-OC43 spike peptides, taken after COVID-19 vaccination. The origin of the receptors is a human donor who received a COVID-19 vaccine. CDR3s include the opening cysteine and the closing phenylalanine or tryptophan. Each record gives: D gene, clone size, V gene, J gene, CDR3 protein, CDR3 DNA. The D gene is left open where the match is weak. Clone size is stated in some rows and not others, as once, few, many or a class when expanded.

d_gene: -; abundance: -; v_gene: TRBV12-3/TRBV12-4; j_gene: TRBJ1-1; CDR3aa: CASSLTRLTEAFF; CDR3nt: TGTGCCAGCAGTTTGACCCGACTCACTGAAGCTTTCTTT
d_gene: -; abundance: -; v_gene: TRBV28; j_gene: TRBJ1-4; CDR3aa: CASSTQMPREKLFF; CDR3nt: TGTGCCAGCAGCACCCAAATGCCCCGTGAAAAACTGTTTTTT
d_gene: -; abundance: -; v_gene: TRBV7-9; j_gene: TRBJ2-5; CDR3aa: CASSQMGVETQYF; CDR3nt: TGTGCCAGCAGTCAGATGGGGGTTGAGACCCAGTACTTC
d_gene: -; abundance: -; v_gene: TRBV6-6; j_gene: TRBJ1-5; CDR3aa: CAGGGPSNQPQHF; CDR3nt: TGTGCCGGGGGAGGTCCGAGCAATCAGCCCCAGCATTTT
d_gene: TRBD1; abundance: few; v_gene: TRBV7-8; j_gene: TRBJ1-5; CDR3aa: CASSWKQGASNQPQHF; CDR3nt: TGTGCCAGCAGCTGGAAACAGGGGGCGAGCAATCAGCCCCAGCATTTT
d_gene: TRBD1; abundance: -; v_gene: TRBV6-5; j_gene: TRBJ2-2; CDR3aa: CASSWTGEAGELFF; CDR3nt: TGTGCCAGCAGTTGGACAGGGGAAGCTGGGGAGCTGTTTTTT
d_gene: -; abundance: -; v_gene: TRBV28; j_gene: TRBJ1-1; CDR3aa: CASRGTTAFF; CDR3nt: TGTGCCAGCCGCGGGACTACAGCTTTCTTT
d_gene: TRBD2; abundance: -; v_gene: TRBV14; j_gene: TRBJ2-5; CDR3aa: CASSRGGGPVLETQYF; CDR3nt: TGTGCCAGCAGCCGCGGGGGGGGACCAGTTCTGGAGACCCAGTACTTC
d_gene: -; abundance: -; v_gene: TRBV18; j_gene: TRBJ2-5; CDR3aa: CASSPQYQETQYF; CDR3nt: TGTGCCAGCTCACCCCAATACCAAGAGACCCAGTACTTC
d_gene: TRBD1; abundance: -; v_gene: TRBV27; j_gene: TRBJ1-1; CDR3aa: CASSPGQGYTEAFF; CDR3nt: TGTGCCAGCAGTCCGGGACAGGGATACACTGAAGCTTTCTTT
d_gene: TRBD1; abundance: -; v_gene: TRBV18; j_gene: TRBJ2-5; CDR3aa: CASSPLDRGETQYF; CDR3nt: TGTGCCAGCTCACCTCTGGACAGGGGTGAGACCCAGTACTTC
d_gene: -; abundance: -; v_gene: TRBV5-8; j_gene: TRBJ1-3; CDR3aa: CASSFSEGNTIYF; CDR3nt: TGTGCCAGCAGCTTCTCCGAAGGGAACACCATATATTTT
d_gene: -; abundance: -; v_gene: TRBV9; j_gene: TRBJ2-1; CDR3aa: CASSGSGGEQFF; CDR3nt: TGTGCCAGCAGCGGCTCTGGGGGTGAGCAGTTCTTC
d_gene: -; abundance: once; v_gene: TRBV10-3; j_gene: TRBJ2-1; CDR3aa: CAISPLGDPDDEQFF; CDR3nt: TGTGCCATCAGTCCGCTGGGGGACCCGGACGATGAGCAGTTCTTC
d_gene: TRBD1; abundance: -; v_gene: TRBV18; j_gene: TRBJ1-1; CDR3aa: CASSPIQTGGPRGTEAFF; CDR3nt: TGTGCCAGCTCACCGATTCAGACAGGGGGCCCCAGAGGCACTGAAGCTTTCTTT
d_gene: TRBD1; abundance: -; v_gene: TRBV19; j_gene: TRBJ1-4; CDR3aa: CASRRTGGEEKLFF; CDR3nt: TGTGCCAGTAGAAGGACAGGGGGCGAGGAAAAACTGTTTTTT
d_gene: TRBD1; abundance: few; v_gene: TRBV18; j_gene: TRBJ1-5; CDR3aa: CASSPRQGGDNQPQHF; CDR3nt: TGTGCCAGCTCACCACGACAGGGAGGGGACAATCAGCCCCAGCATTTT
d_gene: -; abundance: -; v_gene: TRBV5-8; j_gene: TRBJ1-6; CDR3aa: CASAGGHLYNSPLHF; CDR3nt: TGTGCCAGCGCGGGGGGACACCTCTATAATTCACCCCTCCACTTT
d_gene: TRBD1; abundance: few; v_gene: TRBV23-1; j_gene: TRBJ2-6; CDR3aa: CASSQGQGGSGANVLTF; CDR3nt: TGCGCCAGCAGTCAGGGACAGGGGGGCTCTGGGGCCAACGTCCTGACTTTC
d_gene: TRBD2; abundance: -; v_gene: TRBV7-2; j_gene: TRBJ2-3; CDR3aa: CASSLGGGGLAGGTQYF; CDR3nt: TGTGCCAGCAGCTTAGGGGGTGGCGGACTAGCGGGGGGTACGCAGTATTTT
d_gene: TRBD1; abundance: -; v_gene: TRBV30; j_gene: TRBJ1-6; CDR3aa: CAWSGTGVSPLHF; CDR3nt: TGTGCCTGGTCCGGGACAGGGGTCTCACCCCTCCACTTT
d_gene: TRBD1; abundance: -; v_gene: TRBV7-2; j_gene: TRBJ2-3; CDR3aa: CASTGTGADTQYF; CDR3nt: TGTGCCAGCACCGGGACAGGGGCAGATACGCAGTATTTT
d_gene: -; abundance: -; v_gene: TRBV3-1/TRBV3-2; j_gene: TRBJ2-3; CDR3aa: CASSRLDSDTDTQYF; CDR3nt: TGTGCCAGCAGCCGCCTTGACTCCGACACAGATACGCAGTATTTT
d_gene: -; abundance: -; v_gene: TRBV21-1; j_gene: TRBJ2-5; CDR3aa: CASSKAPEVAGSETQYF; CDR3nt: TGTGCCAGCAGCAAAGCCCCCGAGGTAGCGGGGTCGGAGACCCAGTACTTC
d_gene: -; abundance: few; v_gene: TRBV15; j_gene: TRBJ1-2; CDR3aa: CATSRDLGEYGYTF; CDR3nt: TGTGCCACCAGCAGAGATTTAGGGGAATATGGCTACACCTTC
d_gene: -; abundance: -; v_gene: TRBV2; j_gene: TRBJ1-4; CDR3aa: CASRRGGNEKLFF; CDR3nt: TGTGCCAGCAGACGAGGGGGTAATGAAAAACTGTTTTTT